This TCR beta chain was profiled in a study of memory CD4+ T cells and cytomegalovirus serostatus (dated by TCRdb to between 2018 and 2020). In terms of the full investigation: The 33 healthy Belgian adults in the cohort included 9 who were CMV seropositive and roughly 25 who were CMV seronegative. CD4+ memory TCRbeta repertoires of a Belgian cohort with known cytomegalovirus serostatus were sequenced in order to replicate a published TCR-based CMV serostatus classifier. Study-wide conclusions, independent of this receptor: The results were read as suggesting that the CMV-associated TCR signature is, for the most part, present in the CD4+ memory repertoire. Only CD4+CD45RO+ memory cells were sequenced, in contrast to the original study, which included naive and memory CD4+ and CD8+ populations. On the Belgian cohort, the classifier built on the original framework reached a median bootstrapped AUC of almost 0.96, with a 95% CI of 0.76-1.00. CMV serostatus prediction reached a median bootstrapped AUC of about 0.94 with the original framework and 0.75 to 0.92 with a US-trained random forest. Among the 150 to 200 previously reported CMV-associated TCRbeta sequences, 65 to 85 showed up in the CD4+ memory repertoires, with each one found in between one and five individuals.

For CDR1 and CDR2, the germline V gene lists SGDLS and YYNGEE. Including the terminal cysteine and phenylalanine, the CDR3 comprises 15 residues. The sequence is cut down to CDR3 DNA, 45 bases in frame from base 1. V has 4 bases trimmed and J has 3 bases trimmed; junction bases matching no gene number 4. Single viable CD3+CD4+CD8-CD45RO+ cells were sorted as memory CD4+ T cells on a FACSAria II. CMV serostatus was assessed using a Roche Elecsys assay, by which serum IgG against CMV pp150, pp28, p38 and p52 was detected. Following thawing, total CD4+ T cells were enriched through positive selection using CD4 magnetic microbeads. The samples came from a different study that was designed specifically to examine the CD4+ T cell memory repertoire. Following standard operating procedures, peripheral blood mononuclear cells were isolated and cryopreserved, while serum was kept at -80 degrees C. CD3-PerCP (BW264/56), CD4-APC (RPA-T4), CD45RO-PE (UCHT1) and CD8-Pacific Orange (3B5) antibodies were used for staining, and non-viable cells were excluded with Sytox blue.

Genomic DNA was extracted from sorted cells with the Quick-DNA Microprep Kit. TCRbeta DNA was amplified with the immunoSEQ hsTCRbeta kit following the manufacturer's protocol. An Illumina MiSeq instrument was used to sequence the TCRbeta libraries. The source study handled its data this way. Removing out-of-frame sequences left a few million distinct TCRbeta sequences, an average of roughly 63,000 per individual. Each individual was scored by the count of around 160 previously reported CMV-associated TCRbeta sequences and the total productive distinct TCRbeta count. A beta-binomial model was reimplemented in Python, and scikit-learn random forests with default parameters were trained on data from the US cohort. Classifier performance on the Belgian cohort was reported as the median AUC with percentile confidence intervals calculated over 10,000 bootstrap iterations. TCRdb limited this immuneACCESS table to in-frame rearrangements with V and J called. A share of clones is missing; checked studies link under half to unresolved V genes, and the rest is unexplained. Clone size and the V and J calls come from that table; the DNA yielded D and trimming. This sample is represented by tens of thousands of clones; about 70% of them were singletons. The ten largest clonotypes hold 2.6% of the sample.

Worth noting for this clone: Its recognized antigen is unknown. No base quality values were provided; no much bigger clone lies one nucleotide off.

The specimen sequenced was memory CD4+ T cells from blood. This sequence was found in an adult in good health and CMV-seropositive. The chain is assembled from TRBV9 and TRBJ2-1, and 10 junctional nucleotides match TRBD2. In nucleotides, the sequence is TGTGCCAGCAGCCCCGGACTAGCGGACTACAATGAGCAGTTCTTC. This translates into CASSPGLADYNEQFF.